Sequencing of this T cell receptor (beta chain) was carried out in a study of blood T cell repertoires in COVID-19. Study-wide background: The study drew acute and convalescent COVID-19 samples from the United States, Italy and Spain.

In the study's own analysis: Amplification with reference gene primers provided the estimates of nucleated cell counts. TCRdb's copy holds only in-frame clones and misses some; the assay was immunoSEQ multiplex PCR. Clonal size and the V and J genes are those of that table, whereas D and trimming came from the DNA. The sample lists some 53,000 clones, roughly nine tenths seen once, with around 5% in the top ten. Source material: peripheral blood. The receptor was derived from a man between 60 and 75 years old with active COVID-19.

CDR3 nucleotide sequence: TGTGCCAGCAGCTGGGGGACTAGCGGGTCCACTTTGTACTTC. It encodes CASSWGTSGSTLYF. The chain has TRBV7-9 and TRBJ2-7, with 12 bases aligning to TRBD2. In germline, CDR1 is SEHNR, CDR2 FQNEAQ (reference sequence). This CDR3 has 14 residues. V lost 4 bases and J lost 12; bases outside the gene matches: 10.